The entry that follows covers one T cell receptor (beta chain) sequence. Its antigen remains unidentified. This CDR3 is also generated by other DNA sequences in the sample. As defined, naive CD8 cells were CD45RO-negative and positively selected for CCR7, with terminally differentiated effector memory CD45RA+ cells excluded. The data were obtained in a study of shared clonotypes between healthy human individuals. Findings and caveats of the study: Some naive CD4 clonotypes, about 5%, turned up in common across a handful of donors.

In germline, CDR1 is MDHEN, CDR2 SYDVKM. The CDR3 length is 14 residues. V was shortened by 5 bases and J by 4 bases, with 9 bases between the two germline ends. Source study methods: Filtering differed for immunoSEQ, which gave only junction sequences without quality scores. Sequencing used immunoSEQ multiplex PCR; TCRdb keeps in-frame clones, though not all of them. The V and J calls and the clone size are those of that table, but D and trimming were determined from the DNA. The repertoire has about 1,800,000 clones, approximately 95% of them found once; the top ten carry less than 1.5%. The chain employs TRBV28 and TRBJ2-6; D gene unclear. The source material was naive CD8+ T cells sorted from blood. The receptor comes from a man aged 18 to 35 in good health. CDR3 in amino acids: CASSLYPGANVLTF. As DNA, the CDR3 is TGTGCCAGCAGTCTCTACCCGGGGGCCAACGTCCTGACTTTC.